What follows is one TCR beta chain and its context. The germline CDR1 and CDR2 sequences are LNHDA and SQIVND (reference sequence). V lost 7 bases and J lost 6, with 15 bases in between. This CDR3 is 14 amino acids long. The data were obtained in a study of blood T cell repertoires in COVID-19. The repertoire was sequenced with immunoSEQ multiplex PCR; TCRdb's copy has only in-frame clones and lacks some. Of just over 300,000 clones in the sample, nearly 90% are singletons; the top ten hold approximately 2%. The sample consisted of peripheral blood. This receptor was identified in a woman aged 25 to 45 with COVID-19, enrolled during active disease. This chain uses TRBV19 with TRBJ1-4, with a weak D call TRBD1 (6 bases). The CDR3 nucleotides are TGTGCCAGTACCCCAAGGGGGGGGGATGAAAAACTGTTTTTT. It specifies CASTPRGGDEKLFF.